This T cell receptor (beta chain) was sequenced during a study of PD-L1 blockade in urothelial cancer. Study overall: Starting in about 2014, patients were given atezolizumab (1,200 mg intravenously every 3 weeks). Timepoints chosen for blood analysis were 3 weeks (second dose) and 6 weeks after treatment start. Whole-study findings and limits: Durable-benefit patients expanded tumor-associated blood clones more at 3 weeks.

Time point indicated: pretreatment peripheral blood. Data came from immunoSEQ multiplex PCR; TCRdb stores just in-frame clones and leaves some out. The profile shows 75,000 to 95,000 clones, around 81% of them singletons. The CDR3 covers 17 residues. Trimming took 2 bases from V and 0 from J; bases not matched to a gene: 0. Germline assignment: CDR1 MRHNA and CDR2 SNTAGT. A note on this clone: Its antigen remains unidentified.

This specimen was PBMCs, taken around atezolizumab (anti-PD-L1) treatment. The V call is TRBV6-4, the J call TRBJ2-6; TRBD1 matches at 11 bases. The sequence was obtained from a man between 40 and 49 years old with urothelial cancer. As DNA, the CDR3 is TGTGCCAGCAGTGACGGGACAGGGGGCTCTGGGGCCAACGTCCTGACTTTC. Residues: CASSDGTGGSGANVLTF.